These T cell receptor beta chains were read from a single sample in a study of OX40 agonist ivuxolimab in advanced cancers. The assay was immunoSEQ multiplex PCR, and TCRdb's table has in-frame clones only and misses some. Of 39,000 or so clones in the sample, around nine tenths were seen once. The source material was CD4+ or CD8+ T cells sorted from blood, sampled in a trial of the OX40 agonist ivuxolimab. The receptors were gathered from an adult with an advanced solid tumor such as melanoma, head and neck, liver or kidney cancer. CDR3s include the opening cysteine and the closing phenylalanine or tryptophan. A D gene is named only where the DNA matches it firmly. Clone size is stated in some rows and not others, as once, few, many or a class when expanded.

D gene	clone size	V gene	J gene	CDR3 protein	CDR3 DNA
TRBD1	NA	TRBV30	TRBJ1-1	CAWRTGWDREAFF	TGTGCCTGGAGGACGGGTTGGGACAGAGAAGCTTTCTTT
NA	NA	TRBV27	TRBJ2-1	CASSLSSRLINEQFF	TGTGCCAGCAGCTTATCGTCTCGGTTGATCAATGAGCAGTTCTTC
NA	NA	TRBV19	TRBJ2-1	CASSLALGVAADYNEQFF	TGTGCCAGTAGTTTGGCTCTTGGGGTCGCGGCAGACTACAATGAGCAGTTCTTC
NA	NA	TRBV27	TRBJ2-3	CASSFRDGSTDTQYF	TGTGCCAGCAGTTTCAGGGATGGGAGCACAGATACGCAGTATTTT
NA	NA	TRBV10-3	TRBJ1-2	CAISESGVQGTYGYTF	TGTGCCATCAGTGAGTCAGGCGTACAGGGTACTTATGGCTACACCTTC
TRBD2	NA	TRBV11-3	TRBJ2-2	CASSTRWASGAETGELFF	TGTGCCAGCAGCACCCGATGGGCTAGCGGAGCGGAAACCGGGGAGCTGTTTTTT
NA	NA	TRBV9	TRBJ2-1	CASSVGTGYNEQFF	TGTGCCAGCAGCGTAGGGACTGGCTACAATGAGCAGTTCTTC
NA	NA	TRBV7-8	TRBJ2-3	CASGRGDTQYF	TGTGCCAGCGGCCGGGGAGATACGCAGTATTTT
TRBD1	NA	TRBV28	TRBJ2-5	CASIPRGGRWETQYF	TGTGCCAGCATCCCTCGAGGGGGCCGGTGGGAGACCCAGTACTTC
TRBD2	NA	TRBV7-9	TRBJ2-7	CASSSPTSGYYEQYF	TGTGCCAGCAGCTCCCCGACTAGCGGATACTACGAGCAGTACTTC
TRBD1	NA	TRBV4-1	TRBJ2-3	CASSQVTGGTDTQYF	TGCGCCAGCAGCCAAGTCACAGGGGGCACAGATACGCAGTATTTT
NA	NA	TRBV11-2	TRBJ2-6	CASSLIPGEEALTF	TGTGCCAGCAGCTTAATCCCAGGGGAGGAAGCCCTGACTTTC
NA	once	TRBV4-2	TRBJ2-1	CASSQDLRNEQFF	TGTGCCAGCAGCCAAGACTTGAGGAATGAGCAGTTCTTC
TRBD2	NA	TRBV7-9	TRBJ2-3	CASRSMKGLAGADTQYF	TGTGCCAGCAGATCCATGAAAGGACTAGCGGGGGCAGATACGCAGTATTTT
TRBD2	NA	TRBV28	TRBJ2-5	CASSSGSLAGVGGETQYF	TGTGCCAGCAGTTCTGGGTCTCTAGCGGGAGTAGGAGGAGAGACCCAGTACTTC
NA	few	TRBV5-1	TRBJ1-2	CASRNPGDYGYTF	TGCGCCAGCAGAAACCCAGGGGACTATGGCTACACCTTC
TRBD1	NA	TRBV6-6	TRBJ2-7	CASSYSWDSYEQYF	TGTGCCAGCAGTTACTCATGGGACAGCTACGAGCAGTACTTC
NA	NA	TRBV14	TRBJ1-5	CASSQAGKKATQPQHF	TGTGCCAGCAGCCAAGCGGGCAAGAAGGCTACTCAGCCCCAGCATTTT
NA	NA	TRBV7-2	TRBJ1-1	CASSPGLMNTEAFF	TGTGCCAGCAGCCCGGGGTTAATGAACACTGAAGCTTTCTTT
TRBD1	once	TRBV14	TRBJ2-5	CASSQQGQGVLETQYF	TGTGCCAGCAGCCAACAAGGACAGGGAGTTTTAGAGACCCAGTACTTC
NA	NA	TRBV4-1	TRBJ2-7	CASSQEMAYEQYF	TGCGCCAGCAGCCAAGAAATGGCTTACGAGCAGTACTTC
NA	NA	TRBV14	TRBJ2-7	CASSQAGHSWDEQYF	TGTGCCAGCAGCCAAGCGGGACACTCTTGGGACGAGCAGTACTTC
TRBD2	NA	TRBV9	TRBJ2-1	CASSVGGSSGRAGEQFF	TGTGCCAGCAGCGTAGGAGGGTCTAGCGGGAGGGCCGGTGAGCAGTTCTTC
TRBD1	NA	TRBV6-5	TRBJ1-2	CASSYDTGGGYGYTF	TGTGCCAGCAGTTACGACACAGGGGGAGGATATGGCTACACCTTC
TRBD1	few	TRBV5-1	TRBJ1-2	CASSLRQGADGYTF	TGCGCCAGCAGCCTAAGACAGGGGGCTGATGGCTACACCTTC
NA	NA	TRBV18	TRBJ1-4	CASSPQEPLEKLFF	TGTGCCAGCTCACCGCAGGAACCACTTGAAAAACTGTTTTTT
NA	NA	TRBV6-6	TRBJ2-7	CAYPGGEQYF	TGTGCCTACCCAGGTGGCGAGCAGTACTTC
NA	NA	TRBV5-4	TRBJ1-1	CASSSTTRYTEAFF	TGTGCCAGCAGCTCGACTACTCGGTACACTGAAGCTTTCTTT
TRBD1	once	TRBV7-9	TRBJ1-2	CASSSSRGLPYGYTF	TGTGCCAGCAGCTCCTCCAGGGGGCTCCCGTATGGCTACACCTTC
TRBD1	NA	TRBV6-5	TRBJ2-7	CAVRRDSAYEQYF	TGTGCCGTTCGCCGGGACAGTGCCTACGAGCAGTACTTC
NA	NA	TRBV6-5	TRBJ1-1	CASSFRGTEAFF	TGTGCCAGCAGTTTCAGGGGTACTGAAGCTTTCTTT
TRBD1	NA	TRBV10-3	TRBJ1-5	CASSEEVGQGGEPQHF	TGTGCCAGCAGTGAAGAGGTCGGACAGGGTGGCGAGCCCCAGCATTTT
NA	NA	TRBV2	TRBJ2-3	CASSGGGGFGVNTDTQYF	TGTGCCAGCAGTGGGGGCGGAGGGTTTGGGGTGAACACAGATACGCAGTATTTT
TRBD1	NA	TRBV11-3	TRBJ2-2	CASSSGQGAAGELFF	TGTGCCAGCAGCTCGGGACAGGGGGCAGCCGGGGAGCTGTTTTTT
TRBD2	NA	TRBV30	TRBJ2-3	CACERESTDTQYF	TGTGCCTGTGAGCGGGAAAGCACAGATACGCAGTATTTT
TRBD1	NA	TRBV11-3	TRBJ2-1	CASSLVGSGGNEQFF	TGTGCCAGCAGCTTAGTGGGTTCAGGGGGCAATGAGCAGTTCTTC
TRBD2	NA	TRBV10-3	TRBJ2-3	CAISGTPPGLAGAETDTQYF	TGTGCCATCAGTGGGACCCCCCCGGGACTAGCGGGAGCGGAAACAGATACGCAGTATTTT
NA	NA	TRBV11-2	TRBJ2-7	CASSLNQEQYF	TGTGCCAGCAGCTTAAACCAGGAGCAGTACTTC
TRBD1	once	TRBV7-9	TRBJ2-7	CASSQRQGSHEQYF	TGTGCCAGCAGCCAACGACAGGGGTCCCACGAGCAGTACTTC
NA	NA	TRBV28	TRBJ2-7	CASSRPGDPYEQYF	TGTGCCAGCAGTCGACCAGGGGATCCATACGAGCAGTACTTC
TRBD1	NA	TRBV28	TRBJ2-7	CASSPRTGGEEQYF	TGTGCCAGCAGTCCCCGGACAGGGGGAGAAGAGCAGTACTTC
TRBD1	NA	TRBV27	TRBJ2-1	CASSPGGTGLYEQFF	TGTGCCAGCAGTCCGGGCGGGACAGGTTTATATGAGCAGTTCTTC
NA	NA	TRBV9	TRBJ2-2	CASSPRSGGELFF	TGTGCCAGCAGCCCTCGGAGTGGCGGGGAGCTGTTTTTT
NA	NA	TRBV7-2	TRBJ1-2	CASSPARTYGYTF	TGTGCCAGCAGCCCTGCCCGGACCTATGGCTACACCTTC